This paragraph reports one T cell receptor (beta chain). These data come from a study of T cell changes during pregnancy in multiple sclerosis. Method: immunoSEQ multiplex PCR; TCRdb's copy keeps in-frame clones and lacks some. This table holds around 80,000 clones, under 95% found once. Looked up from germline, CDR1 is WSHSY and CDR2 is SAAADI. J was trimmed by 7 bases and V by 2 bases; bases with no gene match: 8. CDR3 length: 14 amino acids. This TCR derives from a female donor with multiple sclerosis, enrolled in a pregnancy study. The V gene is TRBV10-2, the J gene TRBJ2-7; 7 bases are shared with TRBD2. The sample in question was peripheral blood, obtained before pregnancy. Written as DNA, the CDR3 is TGCGCCAGCAGTGAGGAGCCAACGGGGGGAGAGCAGTACTTC. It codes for CASSEEPTGGEQYF.